A single sample is the source of the 8 T cell receptor beta chains below, sequenced in a study of spatial heterogeneity in lung cancer. Each CDR3 protein gets one entry after TCRdb re-called the 5' RACE reads with MiXCR. The top ten clones hold 15% to 20% of a sample with 40,000 to 50,000 distinct CDR3 sequences, about 10% of them seen once. Time point here: blood at routine non-recurrence follow-up after resection. The specimen comprised PBMCs, sampled at follow-up. These TCRs come from a female donor with early-stage non-small cell lung cancer.

This clonotype appeared many times. J is TRBJ2-7 and V is TRBV6-5; TRBD2 might be the D (5 bases). V shed 4 bases and J shed 5 bases, with 12 bases lying between them. The CDR3 sequence is 13 residues long. CDR1 is MNHEY, CDR2 SVGAGI, per germline. CDR3 DNA: TGTGCCAGCAGTTCTGTAGGAGCGGACGAGCAGTACTTC. It yields the protein CASSSVGADEQYF.

This sequence joins TRBV5-1 and TRBJ2-3; D tentatively reads TRBD1 or TRBD2 (5 bases each). Trimming removed 3 bases from V and 2 bases from J, with 10 bases in between. The CDR3 has 14 amino acids. Germline lookup yields CDR1 SGHRS and CDR2 YFSETQ. As DNA, the CDR3 is TGCGCCAGCAGCTACCGGGACGACACAGATACGCAGTATTTT. It codes for CASSYRDDTDTQYF.

This clonotype turned up a few times. The genes are TRBV5-1 and TRBJ1-1; D not resolved. Trimming shortened V by 0 bases and J by 2 bases, and 11 bases separated the two germline ends. Germline loops: CDR1 SGHRS, CDR2 YFSETQ. The CDR3 sequence is 15 residues long. The CDR3 bases are TGCGCCAGCAGCTTGGCGGCAGGTTTCAACACTGAAGCTTTCTTT. This sequence encodes CASSLAAGFNTEAFF.

The table lists this clonotype with a few counts. The rearrangement links TRBV28 to TRBJ1-1, with D possibly being TRBD1 (5 bases). This CDR3 has 15 amino acids. Per the germline V gene, CDR1 is MDHEN and CDR2 is SYDVKM. The germline V and J ends were trimmed by 8 bases and 1 base, with 17 bases remaining between them. The CDR3, as DNA: TGTGCCAGCCCCCGGCGGGGGGTGAAGAACACTGAAGCTTTCTTT. Its translation: CASPRRGVKNTEAFF.

This chain uses TRBV20-1 with TRBJ2-7, with TRBD1 as a possible D gene (6 bases). This CDR3 has 12 residues. CDR1 is DFQATT and CDR2 is SNEGSKA in the germline V gene (reference sequence). V lost 3 bases, J lost 2 bases, and 8 bases lay in between. The CDR3, as DNA: TGCAGTGCTAGCCAGGGGCCCTACGAGCAGTACTTC. Translated, it gives CSASQGPYEQYF.

This sequence joins TRBV4-3 and TRBJ2-5, with no clear D. The CDR3 runs 14 residues. V lost 0 bases and J lost 3, with 8 bases in between. From germline, CDR1 is LGHNA and CDR2 YSLEER. The CDR3 region is CASSQESKKETQYF. The CDR3 DNA reads as TGCGCCAGCAGCCAAGAGAGTAAAAAAGAGACCCAGTACTTC.

The chain combines TRBV29-1 with TRBJ1-2; D is uncertain. This CDR3 is 13 amino acids long. Germline V CDR1 and CDR2: SQVTM, ANQGSEA. V dropped 1 base and J dropped 4 bases, with 10 bases sitting between them. CDR3 in DNA: TGCAGCGTTGAAGTTGGGGAGGCCTATGGCTACACCTTC. Amino acids: CSVEVGEAYGYTF. The whole variable domain, filled in from reference TRBV29-1 and TRBJ1-2, reads SAVISQKPSRDICQRGTSLTIQCQVDSQVTMMFWYRQQPGQSLTLIATANQGSEATYESGFVIDKFPISRPNLTFSTLTVSNMSPEDSSIYLCSVEVGEAYGYTFGSGTRLTVV.

The gene calls are TRBV28 and TRBJ1-2, with D possibly TRBD1 on 5 matching bases. Per germline, CDR1 MDHEN and CDR2 SYDVKM. Trimming pared 2 bases from V and 4 bases from J, leaving 8 bases between. This CDR3 contains 13 residues. CDR3 in DNA: TGTGCCAGCAGTTTACAACAGGCCTATGGCTACACCTTC. It translates to CASSLQQAYGYTF.